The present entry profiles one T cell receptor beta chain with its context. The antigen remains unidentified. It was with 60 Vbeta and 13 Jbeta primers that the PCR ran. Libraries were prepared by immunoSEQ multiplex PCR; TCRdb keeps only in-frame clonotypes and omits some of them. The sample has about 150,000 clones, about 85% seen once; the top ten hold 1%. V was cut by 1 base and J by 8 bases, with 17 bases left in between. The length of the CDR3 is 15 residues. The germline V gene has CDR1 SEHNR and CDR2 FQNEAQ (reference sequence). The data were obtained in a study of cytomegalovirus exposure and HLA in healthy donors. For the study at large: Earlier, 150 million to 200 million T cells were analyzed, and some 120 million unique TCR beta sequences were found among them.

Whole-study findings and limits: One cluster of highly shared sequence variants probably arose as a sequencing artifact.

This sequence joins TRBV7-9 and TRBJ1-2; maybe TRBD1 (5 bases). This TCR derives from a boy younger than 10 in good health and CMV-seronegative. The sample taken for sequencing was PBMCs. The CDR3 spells CASSLEGTAGRGYTF. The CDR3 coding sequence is TGTGCCAGCAGCTTAGAAGGGACCGCGGGGAGAGGCTACACCTTC.